This passage covers 17 T cell receptor beta chains from one sample sequenced in a study of response to subunit inactivated influenza vaccine. From the RT-PCR reads, TCRdb called clonotypes with MiXCR, one entry per CDR3 protein. This sample has hundreds of thousands of distinct CDR3 sequences, with 20% to 25% found just once. The sequencing here drew on PBMCs from blood, taken 21 months after vaccination. The source of these receptors is a man aged 50 to 69 who received an inactivated influenza vaccine.

This sequence joins TRBV12-3 or TRBV12-4 and TRBJ2-7, with D possibly TRBD1 on 5 matching bases. The germline V and J ends were trimmed by 5 bases and 1 base, with 9 bases remaining between them. The length of the CDR3 is 13 residues. In nucleotides, the CDR3 is TGTGCCAGCAGTAAGACAGTTTCCTACGAGCAGTACTTC. As protein: CASSKTVSYEQYF.

The V gene is TRBV4-1, the J gene TRBJ1-3, with D possibly matching TRBD1 (6 bases). This CDR3 has 16 amino acids. Per germline, CDR1 MGHRA and CDR2 YSYEKL. Trimming removed 1 base at V and 4 bases at J, with 14 bases between. The CDR3 bases are TGCGCCAGCAGCCAAGTACAGGGTCTCGTCGGAAACACCATATATTTT. Its translation: CASSQVQGLVGNTIYF.

A few counts support this clonotype. J is TRBJ2-7 and V is TRBV4-3, with D unresolved. The V gene's germline CDR1 is LGHNA and CDR2 YSLEER. The CDR3 is 13 amino acids. The germline V and J ends were trimmed by 0 bases and 4 bases, with 7 bases remaining between them. Here the CDR3 DNA reads TGCGCCAGCAGCCAAGAGGTAGAGTACGAGCAGTACTTC. This translates into CASSQEVEYEQYF.

In this sample, this clonotype turned up a few times. The chain is built from TRBV20-1 and TRBJ1-1; no definite D call. Deletions cut 3 bases from V and 8 bases from J, with 19 bases between. The CDR3 is 14 amino acids. Germline assignment: CDR1 DFQATT and CDR2 SNEGSKA (reference sequence). CDR3 sequence reads: CSARREKAEKEAFF. In nucleotides, the CDR3 is TGCAGTGCTAGGCGGGAAAAAGCTGAGAAAGAAGCTTTCTTT.

The CDR3 reads CSAVAWGLDGEKLFF. As DNA, the CDR3 is TGCAGCGCCGTCGCCTGGGGGTTGGACGGTGAAAAACTGTTTTTT. The chain carries TRBV29-1 and TRBJ1-4; D is possibly TRBD1 (5 bases). V was shortened by 7 bases and J by 7 bases, with 22 bases between the two germline ends. The CDR3 length is 15 residues. The V gene's germline CDR1 is SQVTM and CDR2 ANQGSEA. Based on the CDR3 plus reference TRBV29-1 and TRBJ1-4, the full variable domain is SAVISQKPSRDICQRGTSLTIQCQVDSQVTMMFWYRQQPGQSLTLIATANQGSEATYESGFVIDKFPISRPNLTFSTLTVSNMSPEDSSIYLCSAVAWGLDGEKLFFGSGTQLSVL.

This clonotype was counted between two and nine times. This rearrangement joins TRBV12-3 or TRBV12-4 to TRBJ2-5; TRBD1 matches at 11 bases. The CDR3 is 14 residues long. Losses at the gene ends were 5 bases for V and 5 bases for J; bases not matched to a gene: 4. The CDR3 nucleotides are TGTGCCAGCAGTCCGGACAGGGGGCAGGAGACCCAGTACTTC. This translates into CASSPDRGQETQYF.

This clonotype has a handful of counts. V is TRBV7-3 and J is TRBJ2-2; the D gene is possibly TRBD1 (5 bases). V was trimmed by 5 bases and J by 0 bases, leaving 13 bases between them. CDR1 is SGHTA, CDR2 FQGTGA, per germline. This CDR3 is built from 16 residues. In DNA, the CDR3 is TGTGCCAGCAGCCCAGCCCGACAGTCGAACACCGGGGAGCTGTTTTTT. Translating it yields CASSPARQSNTGELFF.

This clonotype was found a few times. The V call is TRBV5-1, the J call TRBJ2-1, with 15 bases matching TRBD2. The ends lost 2 bases at V and 10 bases at J; junction bases unmatched: 10. Germline V gene sequence: CDR1 SGHRS, CDR2 YFSETQ. This CDR3 is 17 amino acids long. CDR3 nucleotides: TGCGCCAGCAGCTTTACCAGGACTAGCGGGGGGGCTCGAGAGCAGTTCTTC. Residues: CASSFTRTSGGAREQFF.

This clonotype was observed many times. J is TRBJ1-2 and V is TRBV29-1; 7 positions agree with TRBD1. The CDR3 is 12 residues long. CDR1 is SQVTM, CDR2 ANQGSEA, per germline. The J segment lost 1 base and the V segment lost 7 bases, leaving 3 bases of the junction unmatched. The DNA for the CDR3 is TGCAGCGCCGGGACAGATAACTATGGCTACACCTTC. It is translated as CSAGTDNYGYTF.

The chain combines TRBV20-1 with TRBJ1-2; D gene unclear. This CDR3 spans 13 amino acids. The germline V gene has CDR1 DFQATT and CDR2 SNEGSKA (reference sequence). V was shortened by 3 bases and J by 1 base, with 9 bases between the two germline ends. DNA of the CDR3: TGCAGTGCTAGGATGTCGGTTAACTATGGCTACACCTTC. Translation: CSARMSVNYGYTF.

The J gene is TRBJ2-3, the V gene TRBV29-1, with D perhaps matching TRBD2 (6 bases). CDR1 is SQVTM, CDR2 ANQGSEA, per germline. CDR3 length: 11 amino acids. V lost 7 bases and J lost 6, with 11 bases in between. CDR3 residues: CSGGGLDTQYF. The CDR3 nucleotides are TGCAGCGGGGGAGGTCTGGATACGCAGTATTTT.

CDR3: CASSYSTTYYGYTF. CDR3 in DNA: TGTGCCAGCAGTTACTCGACGACATACTATGGCTACACCTTC. The chain has TRBV6-2 or TRBV6-3 and TRBJ1-2; D unclear. Trimming took off 0 bases at V and 3 bases at J, with 8 bases between the two ends. The length of the CDR3 is 14 residues. Germline V lookup: CDR1 MNHEY, CDR2 SVGEGT.

This clonotype was observed a handful of times. This chain uses TRBV20-1 with TRBJ2-7; TRBD1 aligns across 9 bases. Germline V gives CDR1 DFQATT, CDR2 SNEGSKA (reference sequence). This CDR3 comprises 13 residues. Trimming took 5 bases from V and 2 from J; bases not matched to a gene: 4. CDR3 nucleotide sequence: TGCAGTGCTGAGGACAGGGGACCCTACGAGCAGTACTTC. It is translated as CSAEDRGPYEQYF.

The chain has TRBV28 and TRBJ2-7; 9 positions agree with TRBD1. The CDR3 has 14 residues. The germline gives CDR1 MDHEN, CDR2 SYDVKM. V lost 6 bases to trimming and J lost 2 bases; unmatched junction nucleotides: 5. The DNA of the CDR3 is TGTGCCAGCAGGACGGGACAGGGTCCCTACGAGCAGTACTTC. It encodes CASRTGQGPYEQYF.

This clonotype occurred once. A much more abundant neighbour one base away suggests this may be a read error. CDR3 protein: CASTGQGNYQHQHF. The CDR3 region has the DNA TGTGCCAGCACAGGACAGGGGAACTATCAGCACCAGCATTTT. V is TRBV28 and J is TRBJ1-5; TRBD1 matches 9 bases. Germline V gives CDR1 MDHEN, CDR2 SYDVKM. The CDR3 length is 14 residues.

The gene calls are TRBV15 and TRBJ2-3; 11 bases are a match to TRBD1. The CDR3 covers 15 residues. The germline V gene has CDR1 LNHNV and CDR2 YYDKDF (reference sequence). The V segment lost 2 bases and the J segment 7 bases; nucleotides outside the gene matches: 5. DNA for the CDR3: TGTGCCACCAGCAGAACCGGGACAGGGGGAAATACGCAGTATTTT. This encodes CATSRTGTGGNTQYF.

In its sample, this clonotype was seen a few times. The CDR3 sequence is CASTPWPGTADTGELFF. The CDR3, as DNA: TGTGCCAGCACTCCGTGGCCCGGGACAGCCGATACCGGGGAGCTGTTTTTT. The chain employs TRBV12-3 or TRBV12-4 and TRBJ2-2; 7 positions match TRBD1. The CDR3 covers 17 residues. V gave up 7 bases and J gave up 5 bases; unmatched junction bases: 16.